This TCR beta chain was profiled in a study of OX40 agonist ivuxolimab in advanced cancers. Background on the study: Patients' therapy was ivuxolimab, an antibody that acts as an agonist of OX40 (CD134). Patients assigned to dose escalation were diagnosed with hepatocellular carcinoma, melanoma, renal cell or head and neck cancer. 30% to 40% of patients had received prior checkpoint inhibitor therapy.

In this sample, this clone turned up once. This CDR3 contains 16 residues. Germline CDR1 MNHEY, CDR2 SMNVEV (reference sequence). V was trimmed by 0 bases and J by 6 bases, leaving 15 bases between them. Generated by immunoSEQ multiplex PCR, the TCRdb table keeps only in-frame clones and is missing some. Of 30,000 to 40,000 clones listed, around 90% are singletons. The chain has TRBV27 and TRBJ1-5; D is unresolved. This clonotype was sampled from an adult with an advanced solid tumor such as melanoma, head and neck, liver or kidney cancer. Material: CD4+ or CD8+ T cells sorted from blood, obtained in a trial of the OX40 agonist ivuxolimab. CDR3 nucleotides: TGTGCCAGCAGTTTATCAGGCAGGTTAGTGGGTCAGCCCCAGCATTTT. This codes for CASSLSGRLVGQPQHF.